This is a list of T cell receptor beta chains from one sample in a study of T-cell reconstitution after alpha-beta-depleted transplantation in children. TCRdb analysed the PCR reads with MiXCR anew, one entry per CDR3 protein. Of 800,000 to 1,000,000 distinct CDR3 sequences detected, about 29% appear once; the ten largest clones hold 28%. Sequenced material: PBMCs, mostly from graft donor cells, taken 360 days after TCRalphabeta/CD19-depleted stem cell transplant. Receptor source: a boy less than two years old who had a stem cell transplant for SCID, so the T cells may come from the graft donor. Each CDR3 is given with its conserved first and last residue. The D gene is left open where the match is weak. Clone size is shown for a subset of rows, as once, few, many or a class of expanded clone.

V gene	J gene	D gene	clone size	CDR3 DNA	CDR3 protein
TRBV4-2	TRBJ2-2	TRBD2	few	TGTGCCAGCAGCCAAGAGGCGGGGGGCCCTATAGTCGGGGAGCTGTTTTTT	CASSQEAGGPIVGELFF
TRBV5-1	TRBJ1-2	.	few	TGCGCCAGCAGCTTGGATGGGACCCCTTCTGGTGGTTACACCTTC	CASSLDGTPSGGYTF
TRBV12-3/TRBV12-4	TRBJ1-5	TRBD1	few	TGTGCCAGCAGTTTACGAAAACAGGGGAGGCTCAATCAGCCCCAGCATTTT	CASSLRKQGRLNQPQHF
TRBV12-3/TRBV12-4	TRBJ1-4	.	few	TGTGCCAGCAGTTCCCTCAGGACTACTTATAATGAAAAACTGTTTTTT	CASSSLRTTYNEKLFF
TRBV6-1	TRBJ2-7	TRBD2	few	TGTGCCAGCAGCGAGCGGGGGGGCTGGTACGAGCAGTACTTC	CASSERGGWYEQYF
TRBV6-4	TRBJ1-5	TRBD1	.	TGTGCCAGCAGTCCCGAAGGTGCGGACAGGGAGGTAAGCAATCAGCCCCAGCATTTT	CASSPEGADREVSNQPQHF
TRBV5-1	TRBJ1-3	.	few	TGTGCCAGCAGTTTACTGGGTTCTGGAAACACCATATATTTT	CASSLLGSGNTIYF
TRBV10-3	TRBJ2-2	.	many	TGTGCCACCTCAAGGGGGGAGAACACCGGGGAGCTGTTTTTT	CATSRGENTGELFF
TRBV29-1	TRBJ1-5	.	few	TGCAGCGCCGTGGGTACGGAGGGCAGCCTTGAGCATTTT	CSAVGTEGSLEHF
TRBV11-2	TRBJ2-5	.	few	TGTGCCAGCAGCTTCGGCCCGACTAGTTTCGAGACCCAGTACTTC	CASSFGPTSFETQYF
TRBV4-3	TRBJ2-2	TRBD1	many	TGCGCCAGCAGCCCCGGGACAGGGGTCACCGGGGAGCTGTTTTTT	CASSPGTGVTGELFF
TRBV6-2/TRBV6-3	TRBJ2-3	.	.	TGTGCCAGCGATCCCCTCGAGGGGGGCGCAGATACGCAGTATTTT	CASDPLEGGADTQYF
TRBV21-1	TRBJ2-5	.	many	TGTGCCAGCAGCTCCCGGACAGGGAGGATAGGAGAGACCCAGTACTTC	CASSSRTGRIGETQYF
TRBV6-1	TRBJ1-2	.	.	TGTGCCAGCAGGCCGAGGTCGGCAGCTAACTATGGCTACACCTTC	CASRPRSAANYGYTF
TRBV7-9	TRBJ1-1	.	few	TGTGCGACTGGCGGAAGGGGCACTGAAGCTTTCTTT	CATGGRGTEAFF
TRBV29-1	TRBJ1-2	.	few	TGCAGCGTTGAAGATCAGGATCCGGGAGGAGGCTACACCTTC	CSVEDQDPGGGYTF
TRBV11-1	TRBJ2-7	.	.	TGTGCCAGCAGCTTAGCGACAGGCAGGGGGCCTCGGGAGGACGAGCAGTACTTC	CASSLATGRGPREDEQYF
TRBV19	TRBJ2-1	.	.	TGTGCCAGTAGTGTCGATTTGGGCAATGAGCAGTTCTTC	CASSVDLGNEQFF
TRBV12-3/TRBV12-4	TRBJ2-1	.	few	TGTGCCAGCAGTTCCCACCGCAATGAGCAGTTCTTC	CASSSHRNEQFF
TRBV16	TRBJ2-7	.	.	TGTGCCAGCAGCCAATCTAACTACGAGCAGTACTTC	CASSQSNYEQYF
TRBV11-2	TRBJ2-3	.	.	TGTGCCAGCAGCTTAGATAGGGTAGATACGCAGTATTTT	CASSLDRVDTQYF
TRBV24-1	TRBJ1-5	.	.	TGTGCCACCAGTGTGCCCCCGGCAGTCGTCCAAAGAGGCAATCAGCCCCAGCATTTT	CATSVPPAVVQRGNQPQHF
TRBV6-1	TRBJ2-5	.	.	TGTGCCAGCAGTGAAGCGGGAGAGTCACAAGAGACCCAGTACTTC	CASSEAGESQETQYF
TRBV12-3/TRBV12-4	TRBJ2-7	.	.	TGTGCCAGCAGTCCGGGGGCAGGCGTCTTCTACGAGCAGTACTTC	CASSPGAGVFYEQYF
TRBV10-3	TRBJ1-1	TRBD1	few	TGTGCCATCAGTGAGTCAGGCAGGGGGCGAGGAGCTTTCTTT	CAISESGRGRGAFF